These 31 T cell receptor beta chains were sequenced from one sample in a study of long-term antiretroviral therapy in people with HIV. Version v3.0 of the immunoSEQ assay ran at survey level. TCRdb's table, derived via immunoSEQ multiplex PCR, lists solely in-frame clones and lacks some. The sample comprises about 27,000 clones, around 85% of which are singletons, and around 9.5% rests with the top ten. The sequencing used unsorted PBMCs, collected 2.3 years after starting antiretroviral therapy. These receptors originate from a man aged 40-49 years with HIV.

The chain carries TRBV6-5 and TRBJ1-1; D ambiguous. This CDR3 is 12 amino acids long. Looked up from germline, CDR1 is MNHEY and CDR2 is SVGAGI. V was pared by 0 bases and J by 3 bases, with 2 bases between. The CDR3 region is CASSYSYTEAFF. In nucleotides, the CDR3 is TGTGCCAGCAGTTACTCTTACACTGAAGCTTTCTTT.

The gene calls are TRBV14 and TRBJ2-7; 11 nucleotides agree with TRBD2. Losses at the gene ends were 2 bases for V and 5 bases for J; bases not matched to a gene: 5. The CDR3 has 15 residues. The germline V gene encodes CDR1 SGHDN and CDR2 FVKESK. The CDR3 is CASSQLSGGAHEQYF. The CDR3 DNA is TGTGCCAGCAGCCAACTTAGCGGGGGGGCACACGAGCAGTACTTC.

V usage is TRBV7-8 and J usage is TRBJ1-1; D is perhaps TRBD1 (6 bases). V was trimmed by 1 base and J by 1 base, leaving 10 bases between them. CDR1 and CDR2 from the germline V gene are SGHVS and FQNEAQ. The CDR3 loop spans 15 amino acids. Written as DNA, the CDR3 is TGTGCCAGCAGCTTAGACCGAGGGGGGAACACTGAAGCTTTCTTT. Amino acids: CASSLDRGGNTEAFF.

This chain links TRBV5-1 with TRBJ2-7; 7 bases are shared with TRBD1. In germline, CDR1 is SGHRS, CDR2 YFSETQ. V trimming: 4 bases; J trimming: 5 bases; junction bases outside the gene matches: 12. The length of the CDR3 is 15 residues. The CDR3 DNA follows: TGCGCCAGCAGCCCAAGGACAGGCCAGATGGACGAGCAGTACTTC. Protein sequence: CASSPRTGQMDEQYF.

This clone was seen just once. This chain joins TRBV2 and TRBJ2-5; TRBD1 aligns across 8 bases. V lost 6 bases and J lost 5; bases outside the gene matches: 8. CDR1 SNHLY and CDR2 FYNNEI come from the germline V gene. The CDR3 loop spans 14 amino acids. CDR3 residues: CASSSPRQGETQYF. The CDR3 bases are TGTGCCAGCAGCTCTCCCAGACAGGGGGAGACCCAGTACTTC.

This chain uses TRBV7-8 with TRBJ1-1, with D possibly matching TRBD1 (6 bases). V shed 3 bases and J shed 1 base, with 12 bases lying between them. The CDR3 has 15 amino acids. Germline V gene lookup returns CDR1 SGHVS and CDR2 FQNEAQ. This CDR3 reads CASSLSRGRNTEAFF. The CDR3 region has the DNA TGTGCCAGCAGCTTGTCTAGGGGGAGGAACACTGAAGCTTTCTTT. Drawing the rest from reference TRBV7-8 and TRBJ1-1, the complete variable domain is GAGVSQSPRYKVAKRGQDVALRCDPISGHVSLFWYQQALGQGPEFLTYFQNEAQLDKSGLPSDRFFAERPEGSVSTLKIQRTQQEDSAVYLCASSLSRGRNTEAFFGQGTRLTVV.

The rearrangement joins TRBV2 to TRBJ2-3; maybe TRBD2 (6 bases). The V end lost 1 base, the J end lost 1 base, and 18 bases lay between the germline ends. There are 18 residues in the CDR3. Germline CDR1 reads SNHLY; CDR2 reads FYNNEI. The CDR3 spells CASSEGAGVLVGTDTQYF. As DNA, the CDR3 is TGTGCCAGCAGTGAAGGAGCGGGCGTATTGGTGGGCACAGATACGCAGTATTTT.

V gene TRBV19 combines with J gene TRBJ1-2; no clear D. The CDR3 consists of 18 residues. The V gene lost 4 bases and the J gene lost 8 bases, with 29 bases spanning the gap. Germline CDR1 is LNHDA and CDR2 is SQIVND (reference sequence). Here the CDR3 reads CASSKGGVRLALSGGYTF. The CDR3 nucleotides read TGTGCCAGTAGTAAAGGAGGTGTCAGGCTGGCTCTATCGGGGGGCTACACCTTC.

The chain is built from TRBV2 and TRBJ1-4, with D unclear. Trimming stripped 0 bases from V and 3 bases from J, with 11 bases between. The germline CDR1 and CDR2 sequences are SNHLY and FYNNEI. CDR3 length equals 16 residues. CDR3 nucleotide sequence: TGTGCCAGCAGTGAAGCCCTGACGGAACCTAATGAAAAACTGTTTTTT. Its translation: CASSEALTEPNEKLFF.

The rearrangement links TRBV21-1 to TRBJ2-7. TRBV21-1 is classified as a pseudogene. The CDR3 runs 17 residues. This chain's CDR3 is CASSKVVGSGGHYEQYF. CDR3 coding DNA: TGTGCCAGCAGCAAAGTAGTAGGGTCGGGCGGCCACTACGAGCAGTACTTC.

A few counts support this clone. V usage is TRBV6-1 and J usage is TRBJ2-7; no definite D call. Germline V CDR1 and CDR2: MNHNS, SASEGT. This CDR3 spans 10 amino acids. Trimming took off 10 bases at V and 4 bases at J, with 8 bases between the two ends. The CDR3 DNA follows: TGTGCCATCAGAGAATACGAGCAGTACTTC. Its translation is CAIREYEQYF.

This chain connects TRBV9 to TRBJ2-7; D is undetermined. Germline-derived CDR1 and CDR2 are SGDLS and YYNGEE. V was pared by 0 bases and J by 3 bases, with 16 bases between. The length of the CDR3 is 16 residues. CDR3 bases: TGTGCCAGCAGCGTAGCAGCTTCCCCGGGCGTCTACGAGCAGTACTTC. It is translated as CASSVAASPGVYEQYF.

V gene TRBV30 combines with J gene TRBJ1-4, with unresolved D. The CDR3 is 16 residues long. V dropped 0 bases and J dropped 0 bases, with 11 bases sitting between them. Germline V gene data show CDR1 as GTSNPN and CDR2 as SVGIG (reference sequence). The CDR3 protein is CAWSVRSDATNEKLFF. CDR3 nucleotide sequence: TGTGCCTGGAGTGTAAGGTCAGATGCAACTAATGAAAAACTGTTTTTT.

The chain carries TRBV7-9 and TRBJ1-1; the D gene is possibly TRBD1 (6 bases). The CDR3 is 18 residues long. CDR1 is SEHNR and CDR2 is FQNEAQ in the germline V gene (reference sequence). V lost 1 base and J lost 3, with 21 bases in between. CDR3 DNA sequence: TGTGCCAGCAGCTTAGTAGGATCTCAGGGGCGCAGGGACACTGAAGCTTTCTTT. This translates into CASSLVGSQGRRDTEAFF.

The chain links TRBV19 to TRBJ1-4; 8 bases agree with TRBD1. The CDR3 is 15 amino acids. The V segment lost 1 base and the J segment 8 bases; nucleotides outside the gene matches: 6. CDR1 LNHDA and CDR2 SQIVND come from the germline V gene (reference sequence). DNA for the CDR3: TGTGCCAGTAGTATAGGAGACAGGGGATCAGAAAAACTGTTTTTT. Translation: CASSIGDRGSEKLFF.

The gene calls are TRBV7-9 and TRBJ2-1; 9 nucleotides agree with TRBD2. CDR1 SEHNR and CDR2 FQNEAQ come from the germline V gene (reference sequence). With V trimmed by 4 bases and J by 7 bases, 8 bases remained unmatched. CDR3 length: 15 amino acids. The CDR3 nucleotides are TGTGCCAGCAGCTCCCTTAGCGGGAGCCCGAATGAGCAGTTCTTC. It codes for CASSSLSGSPNEQFF.

This clone was seen a few times. The chain links TRBV11-2 to TRBJ2-7, with TRBD1 identical over 7 bases. The V and J ends lost 5 bases and 3 bases, in that order; junction bases with no gene match: 10. The CDR3 covers 15 residues. Germline V gene sequence: CDR1 SGHAT, CDR2 FQNNGV. The CDR3 reads CASSPYVDRVYEQYF. CDR3 nucleotides: TGTGCCAGCAGCCCTTACGTCGACAGGGTCTACGAGCAGTACTTC.

The chain carries TRBV11-2 and TRBJ2-2, with D possibly matching TRBD2 (7 bases). V was cut by 8 bases and J by 1 base, with 14 bases left in between. The CDR3 extends over 15 amino acids. Germline values: CDR1 SGHAT, CDR2 FQNNGV. The CDR3, as DNA: TGTGCCAGCTTAGGGGGGGGGCGGAACACCGGGGAGCTGTTTTTT. Translating it yields CASLGGGRNTGELFF.

The chain links TRBV7-8 to TRBJ2-1; TRBD2 matches 9 bases. Germline trimming cut 5 bases from V and 4 bases from J; bases unmatched to any gene: 9. This CDR3 spans 16 amino acids. Per the germline V gene, CDR1 is SGHVS and CDR2 is FQNEAQ. CDR3 DNA sequence: TGTGCCAGCAGCGCATTAGCGGGAGTGATGTACAATGAGCAGTTCTTC. Translated: CASSALAGVMYNEQFF.

This clone was recorded a few times. The genes are TRBV18 and TRBJ2-7; D gene uncertain. Germline CDR1 reads KGHSH; CDR2 reads LQKENI. Trimming cost V 2 bases and J 7 bases, with 21 bases left between them. The CDR3 has 16 residues. CDR3 bases: TGTGCCAGCTCACCAAGGAGCCGGATATCCCACGAGGAGCAGTACTTC. It specifies CASSPRSRISHEEQYF.

The V call is TRBV5-6, the J call TRBJ2-7, with D hard to call. The CDR3 runs 13 residues. Germline V gives CDR1 SGHDT, CDR2 YYEEEE. V was shortened by 2 bases and J by 0 bases, with 6 bases between the two germline ends. CDR3 sequence: CASSLGFSYEQYF. CDR3 nucleotide sequence: TGTGCCAGCAGCTTAGGGTTCTCCTACGAGCAGTACTTC.

As concerns this clone: Relative to the germline gene, one junction end is altered; a read error may explain this. The V gene is TRBV11-3, the J gene TRBJ2-7, with D unclear. The CDR3 spans 12 residues. Germline assignment: CDR1 SGHNT and CDR2 YENEEA. CDR3 bases: TGTGCCAGCAGCGTAGAGAACTACGAGCAGTACTTC. Protein sequence: CASSVENYEQYF.

In DNA form, the CDR3 reads TGTGCCAGCAGTTTGACAGGGTATGGAAACACCATATATTTT. This gives the protein CASSLTGYGNTIYF. The chain couples TRBV27 to TRBJ1-3; 7 bases line up with TRBD1. This CDR3 spans 14 amino acids. V was clipped by 3 bases and J by 3 bases; unmatched bases: 2. Germline CDR1 is MNHEY and CDR2 is SMNVEV (reference sequence).

This clone was detected only once. This CDR3 is CASSVGVGVVGNTIYF. CDR3 DNA sequence: TGTGCCAGCAGCGTAGGGGTAGGGGTTGTGGGAAACACCATATATTTT. The rearrangement uses TRBV9 and TRBJ1-3, with a possible D match to TRBD1 (5 bases). The CDR3 has 16 amino acids. Trimming left V 0 bases short and J 4 bases short, with 14 bases between. The germline V gene encodes CDR1 SGDLS and CDR2 YYNGEE.

The rearrangement uses TRBV2 and TRBJ2-5, with 8 bases fitting TRBD1. The V gene's germline CDR1 is SNHLY and CDR2 FYNNEI. This CDR3 is 14 amino acids long. Unmatched junction bases numbered 7, after V lost 5 bases and J lost 5 bases. The CDR3 DNA is TGTGCCAGCAGTCCCAGACAGGGGCCGGAGACCCAGTACTTC. It encodes CASSPRQGPETQYF. The full variable domain, in which reference TRBV2 and TRBJ2-5 provide the parts outside the CDR3, is EPEVTQTPSHQVTQMGQEVILRCVPISNHLYFYWYRQILGQKVEFLVSFYNNEISEKSEIFDDQFSVERPDGSNFTLKIRSTKLEDSAMYFCASSPRQGPETQYFGPGTRLLVL.

V gene TRBV4-1 combines with J gene TRBJ1-5; 10 nucleotides match TRBD1. Per germline, CDR1 MGHRA and CDR2 YSYEKL. CDR3 size: 18 residues. The ends lost 2 bases at V and 3 bases at J; junction bases unmatched: 10. The CDR3 sequence: CASSQPGQGPRDNQPQHF. For the CDR3, the DNA is TGCGCCAGCAGCCAACCGGGACAGGGGCCCCGGGACAATCAGCCCCAGCATTTT.

The V and J genes are TRBV7-8 and TRBJ2-5; the D gene is possibly TRBD2 (6 bases). This CDR3 is built from 15 residues. Germline CDR1 is SGHVS and CDR2 is FQNEAQ. V was cut by 5 bases and J by 7 bases, with 20 bases left in between. The CDR3 nucleotides read TGTGCCAGCAGCCCTTATTTCAGCGGGCAGGGGACCCAGTACTTC. Its translation: CASSPYFSGQGTQYF.

This clone was recorded once. The V call is TRBV19, the J call TRBJ1-5; D is perhaps TRBD1 (6 bases). The CDR3 contains 15 residues. Germline CDR1 and CDR2: LNHDA and SQIVND (reference sequence). With 3 bases removed from V and 0 bases from J, the gap between germline ends came to 9 bases. CDR3 DNA sequence: TGTGCCAGTAGTATTAACAGGGCTAGCAATCAGCCCCAGCATTTT. Residues: CASSINRASNQPQHF.

The chain links TRBV5-6 to TRBJ2-7, with TRBD2 matching over 7 bases. In germline, CDR1 is SGHDT, CDR2 YYEEEE. V shed 4 bases and J 1 base; nucleotides not matched to a gene: 11. The CDR3 covers 16 residues. The CDR3: CASSKPVRGESYEQYF. DNA of the CDR3: TGTGCCAGCAGCAAGCCGGTCCGGGGGGAGTCCTACGAGCAGTACTTC.

The gene calls are TRBV19 and TRBJ2-2, with unresolved D. This CDR3 spans 14 amino acids. Per the germline V gene, CDR1 is LNHDA and CDR2 is SQIVND (reference sequence). The V gene lost 10 bases and the J gene lost 1 base, with 13 bases spanning the gap. The CDR3 here is CATGIYRNTGELFF. In nucleotides, the CDR3 is TGTGCCACTGGGATTTATAGGAACACCGGGGAGCTGTTTTTT.

DNA of the CDR3: TGTGCCAGTCGGACAGGGGGCGCGGGGGAAAAACTGTTTTTT. It encodes CASRTGGAGEKLFF. This sequence joins TRBV6-1 and TRBJ1-4; TRBD1 matches at 11 bases. Unmatched junction bases numbered 8, after V lost 9 bases and J lost 8 bases. This CDR3 has 14 amino acids. In germline, CDR1 is MNHNS, CDR2 SASEGT.